This is a list of T cell receptor beta chains from one sample in a study of CD8 T cells in ankylosing spondylitis. Each CDR3 protein gets one entry after TCRdb re-called the 5' RACE reads with MiXCR. The sample includes almost 45,000 distinct CDR3 sequences, approximately 10% of them seen just once. Sequencing used blood, either unsorted or a sorted T cell fraction (not recorded which). The receptors come from a male donor with ankylosing spondylitis or in good health (not recorded which). The CDR3 runs from the conserved cysteine through the conserved F or W. D genes are given only for firm matches. The size field is filled for only some rows; it gives once, few, many or a size class.

-,TRBJ2-2,TRBV3-1,many,TGTGCCAGCAGCCAGCGGTTTCGATATTCCGGGGAGCTGTTTTTT,CASSQRFRYSGELFF
TRBD1,TRBJ1-2,TRBV20-1,few,TGCAGTGCTAGAGATCTCGGAACAGGGGATTCCTATGGCTACACCTTC,CSARDLGTGDSYGYTF
-,TRBJ1-2,TRBV4-2,many,TGTGCCAGCAGCCCAGGGGTCCTGGGCTATGGCTACACCTTC,CASSPGVLGYGYTF
-,TRBJ1-1,TRBV7-2,-,TGTGCCAGCAGCTTAATGGGATACACTGAAGCTTTCTTT,CASSLMGYTEAFF
-,TRBJ2-1,TRBV3-1,many,TGTGCCAGCAGCCAAGGGCCGGCGGAGTTCTTC,CASSQGPAEFF
-,TRBJ1-2,TRBV29-1,many,TGCAGCGTTGAAGGGGGTGGCTACACCTTC,CSVEGGGYTF
-,TRBJ1-4,TRBV20-1,many,TGCAGTGCTAGAGATTATTTCCGAGGGGAAAAACTGTTTTTT,CSARDYFRGEKLFF
-,TRBJ1-5,TRBV12-3/TRBV12-4,many,TGTGCCAGCAGTTTACTGGGTATTAGAAATCAGCCCCAGCATTTT,CASSLLGIRNQPQHF
-,TRBJ1-1,TRBV12-3/TRBV12-4,few,TGTGCCAGCCGCCGAGGAGAAACCTTTCAAGCTTTCTTT,CASRRGETFQAFF
-,TRBJ2-7,TRBV29-1,many,TGCAGCGTTGATCGGACCGGGTCCGCCGAGCAGTACTTC,CSVDRTGSAEQYF
-,TRBJ1-6,TRBV7-9,-,TGTGCCAGCAGCCCGACGGTAAACTATAATTCACCCCTCCACTTT,CASSPTVNYNSPLHF
TRBD2,TRBJ2-1,TRBV30,many,TGTGCCTGGTGCGCTCTAGCGGCCTCCTACAATGAGCAGTTCTTC,CAWCALAASYNEQFF
-,TRBJ2-6,TRBV29-1,-,TGCAGCGTTGAACTCAGCTCTGGGGCCAACGTCCTGACTTTC,CSVELSSGANVLTF
-,TRBJ2-2,TRBV29-1,many,TGCAGCGTTCCGGGACACTACACCGGGGAGCTGTTTTTT,CSVPGHYTGELFF
-,TRBJ1-6,TRBV5-1,-,TGCGCCAGCAGCTTCAGCATTCTGAGCTCCTATAATTCACCCCTCCACTTT,CASSFSILSSYNSPLHF
-,TRBJ2-7,TRBV28,-,TGTGCCAGCAGTTCACCGGGCGGGAATTCCTACGAGCAGTACTTC,CASSSPGGNSYEQYF
-,TRBJ1-5,TRBV7-8,-,TGTGCCAGCAGCCGTCTTGATCTAAGCAATCAGCCCCAGCATTTT,CASSRLDLSNQPQHF
TRBD2,TRBJ2-2,TRBV7-9,-,TGTGCCAGCAGCTTACCGAGCGGGGGGACTACGAACACCAGGGAGCTGTTTTTT,CASSLPSGGTTNTRELFF
-,TRBJ1-5,TRBV5-1,many,TGCGCCAGCAGCTTGGTCAGCAATCAGCCCCAGCATTTT,CASSLVSNQPQHF
TRBD2,TRBJ2-5,TRBV25-1,many,TGTGCCAGCAGTCGGGCCGGGACTAGCGTGGAGACCCAGTACTTC,CASSRAGTSVETQYF
-,TRBJ2-2,TRBV3-1,many,TGTGCCAGCAGACACAGCACCGGGGAGCTGTTTTTT,CASRHSTGELFF
-,TRBJ2-2,TRBV7-2,many,TGTGCCAGCAGCCGCGGACCAGGCCTGAACACCGGGGAGCTGTTTTTT,CASSRGPGLNTGELFF
-,TRBJ1-2,TRBV2,many,TGTGCCATTCCGGAGGGGGACTATGGCTACACCTTC,CAIPEGDYGYTF
TRBD1,TRBJ1-1,TRBV5-1,many,TGCGCCAGCAGCTTAGCTTCCAGGGGGGCTGAAGCTTTCTTT,CASSLASRGAEAFF
TRBD2,TRBJ2-3,TRBV5-1,few,TGCGCCAGCACCACGCAACTAGCGAGGAGCACAGATACGCAGTATTTT,CASTTQLARSTDTQYF
-,TRBJ1-1,TRBV6-1,many,TGTGCCAGCAGTGGGACCCCAAGGACTGAAGCTTTCTTT,CASSGTPRTEAFF
-,TRBJ1-2,TRBV14,-,TGTGCCAGCAGCGGCGGGACGGCTAACTATGGCTACACCTTC,CASSGGTANYGYTF
-,TRBJ2-2,TRBV10-3,many,TGTGCCATCAAAACACAGACCGGGGAGCTGTTTTTT,CAIKTQTGELFF
-,TRBJ2-7,TRBV6-2/TRBV6-3,few,TGTGCCAGCAGCTTCGCGGGCTACGAGCAGTACTTC,CASSFAGYEQYF
-,TRBJ2-5,TRBV29-1,-,TGCAGCGTCGGGACGGACGCCCAGACCCAGTACTTC,CSVGTDAQTQYF
-,TRBJ1-5,TRBV20-1,-,TGCAGTTTCCGGGACACCGCTTGGCCCCAGCATTTT,CSFRDTAWPQHF
-,TRBJ1-2,TRBV29-1,-,TGCAGCGTTCATGGCCCTGAGGATGGCTACACCTTC,CSVHGPEDGYTF